These 7 T cell receptor beta chains originate from one sample sequenced in a study of cytomegalovirus exposure and HLA in healthy donors (dated by TCRdb to between 2016 and 2019). The method was the immunoSEQ multiplex PCR assay. The multiplex PCR relied on a mix of 60 forward primers for TCR Vbeta segments and 13 reverse primers for TCR Jbeta segments. TCRdb provides this immuneACCESS table in a form limited to in-frame rearrangements. Some clones are lacking; in checked studies, under half of them reflect an unresolved V gene, and why the rest are absent is not known. The sample data list about 150,000 clones, and around 78% of these were observed just once. Jointly, the top ten make up under 2% of the sample. The sequenced material came from PBMCs. The source is a woman aged 18-29 years in good health and CMV-seronegative.

This sequence joins TRBV10-3 and TRBJ1-1; D call uncertain. The CDR3 length is 15 residues. CDR1 is ENHRY, CDR2 SYGVKD, per germline. The V end was cut by 10 bases, the J end by 0 bases, with 18 bases between. DNA of the CDR3: TGTGCCAGCCACAGAGACGGAATCATGAACACTGAAGCTTTCTTT. Translated, it gives CASHRDGIMNTEAFF.

The chain carries TRBV5-4 and TRBJ2-7, with D tentatively TRBD1 (6 bases). Trimming took off 2 bases at V and 6 bases at J, with 15 bases between the two ends. Germline V CDR1 and CDR2: SGHNT, YYREEE (reference sequence). The CDR3 spans 14 residues. CDR3 sequence: CASSFPGQGREQYF. The DNA for the CDR3 is TGTGCCAGCAGCTTCCCGGGTCAGGGGCGCGAGCAGTACTTC.

The chain carries TRBV7-4 and TRBJ1-2; D remains unclear. With 3 bases removed from V and 0 bases from J, the gap between germline ends came to 11 bases. Germline-derived CDR1 and CDR2 are SGHVT and SQSDAQ. There are 15 residues in the CDR3. The chain's CDR3 is CASSFDTAANYGYTF. The CDR3 DNA reads TGTGCCAGCAGCTTCGACACCGCCGCTAACTATGGCTACACCTTC.

Note on this clone: Other DNA sequences within the sample encode an identical CDR3. The V and J genes are TRBV11-1 and TRBJ2-7, with 11 bases matching TRBD1. V lost 5 bases, J lost 3 bases, and 6 bases stayed unmatched. This CDR3 is 15 amino acids long. Germline lookup yields CDR1 SGHAT and CDR2 FQDESV (reference sequence). For the CDR3, the DNA is TGTGCCAGCAGCCGAGGACAGGGGGCTTTCTACGAGCAGTACTTC. Translated: CASSRGQGAFYEQYF.

The V gene is TRBV5-6, the J gene TRBJ1-2, with 9 bases fitting TRBD1. Germline CDR1 reads SGHDT; CDR2 reads YYEEEE. The CDR3 covers 12 residues. Losses at the gene ends were 4 bases for V and 8 bases for J; bases not matched to a gene: 3. In DNA form, the CDR3 reads TGTGCCAGCAGCCGAACAGGGGGCGGCTACACCTTC. It yields the protein CASSRTGGGYTF.

V gene TRBV6-6 combines with J gene TRBJ2-1, with 11 bases identical to TRBD2. CDR3 size: 15 residues. The junction had 6 bases not matched to a gene; V was cut back by 5 bases and J by 6 bases. CDR1 and CDR2 (germline): MNHNY, SVGAGI (reference sequence). CDR3 nucleotides: TGTGCCAGCAGTACACTAGCGGGAGACGTCAATGAGCAGTTCTTC. Its protein product is CASSTLAGDVNEQFF.

V gene TRBV7-2 combines with J gene TRBJ2-3; 7 positions match TRBD2. The CDR3 has 14 residues. Looked up from germline, CDR1 is SGHTA and CDR2 is FQGNSA. The V segment lost 3 bases and the J segment 0 bases; nucleotides outside the gene matches: 0. In nucleotides, the CDR3 is TGTGCCAGCAGCTTCGGGGGGAGCACAGATACGCAGTATTTT. Translation: CASSFGGSTDTQYF.